Following are 20 T cell receptor beta chains from one sample sequenced in a study of shared clonotypes between healthy human individuals. The table came from immunoSEQ multiplex PCR; TCRdb's copy has only in-frame clones and leaves some out. The repertoire holds about 330,000 clones, with 80% to 90% as singletons. Sequenced material: memory CD8+ T cells sorted from blood. Sample subset: CD45RO+ cells pooled with CCR7-negative TemRA cells. The source is a man in his late teens or twenties in good health.

This chain links TRBV7-9 with TRBJ1-1; tentatively, D is TRBD1 (6 bases). V was cut by 4 bases and J by 1 base, with 10 bases left in between. The CDR3 has 14 residues. Per germline, CDR1 SEHNR and CDR2 FQNEAQ (reference sequence). The CDR3 DNA reads TGTGCCAGCAGCTGCCGCAGGGGGAACACTGAAGCTTTCTTT. Translating it yields CASSCRRGNTEAFF.

V usage is TRBV5-8 and J usage is TRBJ2-7, with 7 bases fitting TRBD1. The CDR3 contains 16 residues. Germline V gene lookup returns CDR1 SGHTS and CDR2 YDEGEE. The junction had 15 bases not matched to a gene; V was cut back by 4 bases and J by 5 bases. CDR3 DNA: TGTGCCAGCAGCCTCCGGGACAGCCCAATTCCCGACGAGCAGTACTTC. This gives the protein CASSLRDSPIPDEQYF.

The chain carries TRBV27 and TRBJ1-6; TRBD1 agrees at 10 bases. V lost 8 bases to trimming and J lost 10 bases; unmatched junction nucleotides: 11. Germline CDR1 is MNHEY and CDR2 is SMNVEV (reference sequence). This CDR3 is built from 15 residues. The CDR3 coding sequence is TGTGCCAGCTTAACCCCCGGGACAGGGGAATCACCCCTCCACTTT. This codes for CASLTPGTGESPLHF.

This rearrangement joins TRBV23-1 to TRBJ1-6, with D unclear. Being an ORF, TRBV23-1 has a function that is uncertain. This CDR3 comprises 10 residues. Trimming took 8 bases from V and 14 from J, leaving 10 bases between them. CDR3 protein: CASPTGALHF. CDR3 in DNA: TGCGCCAGCCCGACGGGAGCCCTCCACTTT.

The chain has TRBV6-6 and TRBJ2-7; tentatively, D is TRBD1 (6 bases). Trimming cost V 6 bases and J 4 bases, with 13 bases left between them. This CDR3 is built from 13 residues. Germline CDR1 MNHNY, CDR2 SVGAGI (reference sequence). As DNA, the CDR3 is TGTGCCAGCAGCCTTACTACAGGGTACGAGCAGTACTTC. Translated, it gives CASSLTTGYEQYF.

The chain uses TRBV6-5 and TRBJ1-1, with 8 bases identical to TRBD1. Germline V gene data show CDR1 as MNHEY and CDR2 as SVGAGI. The J segment lost 4 bases and the V segment lost 5 bases, leaving 3 bases of the junction unmatched. The CDR3 runs to 13 residues. CDR3 residues: CASSHRGGTEAFF. The DNA for the CDR3 is TGTGCCAGCAGTCACAGGGGGGGCACTGAAGCTTTCTTT.

The chain couples TRBV7-9 to TRBJ1-4; no reliable D call. The CDR3 loop spans 14 amino acids. The V end was cut by 5 bases, the J end by 8 bases, with 15 bases between. Germline lookup yields CDR1 SEHNR and CDR2 FQNEAQ (reference sequence). The CDR3 nucleotides read TGTGCCAGCAGCCCCGGGCCCTCGGGGGAAAAACTGTTTTTT. Translating it yields CASSPGPSGEKLFF.

This clone was seen once. The chain links TRBV4-3 to TRBJ2-7; D call uncertain. CDR1 is LGHNA and CDR2 is YSLEER in the germline V gene. The CDR3 loop spans 13 amino acids. Trimming took 4 bases from V and 6 from J, leaving 13 bases between them. CDR3 amino acids: CASSLTKWAEQYF. The CDR3 region has the DNA TGCGCCAGCAGCCTCACCAAATGGGCCGAGCAGTACTTC.

The CDR3 bases are TGTGCCAGCAGCTTGACGTCCCAGGGCCTTCCCACCTTC. This translates into CASSLTSQGLPTF. The chain couples TRBV7-9 to TRBJ1-2; a possible D gene is TRBD1 (5 bases). Trimming took off 3 bases at V and 13 bases at J, with 18 bases between the two ends. CDR1 and CDR2 (germline): SEHNR, FQNEAQ (reference sequence). The CDR3 is made up of 13 amino acids.

The chain links TRBV28 to TRBJ2-7; D unresolved. Germline CDR1 is MDHEN and CDR2 is SYDVKM. The V and J ends lost 3 bases and 2 bases respectively, with 11 bases between them. CDR3 size: 14 residues. CDR3 sequence reads: CASSFPGSTYEQYF. CDR3 nucleotide sequence: TGTGCCAGCAGTTTCCCTGGATCCACCTACGAGCAGTACTTC.

The chain employs TRBV2 and TRBJ2-7, with TRBD1 matching over 8 bases. V trimming: 7 bases; J trimming: 4 bases; junction bases outside the gene matches: 15. The CDR3 is made up of 16 amino acids. Germline V gene lookup returns CDR1 SNHLY and CDR2 FYNNEI. The CDR3 here is CASTRPSTGVGYEQYF. The CDR3 nucleotides are TGTGCCAGCACGCGGCCATCGACAGGGGTTGGGTACGAGCAGTACTTC. Together with reference TRBV2 and TRBJ2-7, the CDR3 gives the full variable domain: EPEVTQTPSHQVTQMGQEVILRCVPISNHLYFYWYRQILGQKVEFLVSFYNNEISEKSEIFDDQFSVERPDGSNFTLKIRSTKLEDSAMYFCASTRPSTGVGYEQYFGPGTRLTVT.

The chain joins TRBV4-1 to TRBJ1-4; D uncertain. V was pared by 4 bases and J by 2 bases, with 8 bases between. The CDR3 length is 14 residues. The germline V gene encodes CDR1 MGHRA and CDR2 YSYEKL. CDR3 nucleotides: TGCGCCAGCAGCCGGGTGGGGACTAATGAAAAACTGTTTTTT. Its translation is CASSRVGTNEKLFF.

J is TRBJ1-2 and V is TRBV29-1; a possible D gene is TRBD1 (6 bases). CDR1 and CDR2 from the germline V gene are SQVTM and ANQGSEA. Between the trimmed V and J ends, which lost 6 bases and 2 bases, there was a span of 13 bases. The CDR3 sequence is 13 residues long. The CDR3 DNA reads TGCAGCGTACAATCCGGGACAAACTATGGCTACACCTTC. This sequence encodes CSVQSGTNYGYTF.

This rearrangement joins TRBV7-9 to TRBJ2-7, with 7 positions matching TRBD2. Germline V gives CDR1 SEHNR, CDR2 FQNEAQ (reference sequence). This CDR3 comprises 12 residues. V dropped 5 bases and J dropped 5; count of bases not matched to a gene: 3. CDR3 in DNA: TGTGCCAGCAGCCTCAGCGGGGACGAGCAGTACTTC. Protein sequence: CASSLSGDEQYF.

The chain employs TRBV5-1 and TRBJ2-1, with TRBD2 matching 10 bases. This CDR3 comprises 15 residues. Germline V gives CDR1 SGHRS, CDR2 YFSETQ. The ends lost 4 bases at V and 3 bases at J; junction bases unmatched: 4. CDR3 bases: TGCGCCAGCAGCCTAGCGGGGGTGCGCTACAATGAGCAGTTCTTC. Translation gives CASSLAGVRYNEQFF.

This chain's CDR3 is CAIQNNMGAGGNSPLHF. The CDR3 DNA reads TGTGCCATACAAAACAACATGGGGGCAGGGGGTAATTCACCCCTCCACTTT. The V and J genes are TRBV10-3 and TRBJ1-6, with 7 bases matching TRBD1. Germline CDR1 is ENHRY and CDR2 is SYGVKD. V gave up 9 bases and J gave up 6 bases; unmatched junction bases: 17. The CDR3 consists of 17 residues.

The gene calls are TRBV4-1 and TRBJ1-6; 7 nucleotides align to TRBD1. Per the germline V gene, CDR1 is MGHRA and CDR2 is YSYEKL. V shed 4 bases, J shed 11 bases, and the junction held 5 bases outside the gene matches. This CDR3 is built from 13 residues. As DNA, the CDR3 is TGCGCCAGCAGCCCCGAGACAGGGCCACCCCTCCACTTT. This translates into CASSPETGPPLHF.

The chain is built from TRBV29-1 and TRBJ2-2; D may be TRBD1 or TRBD2 (5 bases each). This CDR3 contains 12 residues. Trimming removed 4 bases at V and 5 bases at J, with 8 bases between. Germline CDR1 is SQVTM and CDR2 is ANQGSEA. The CDR3 nucleotides read TGCAGCGTTGTGGGGGAGACCGGGGAGCTGTTTTTT. This translates into CSVVGETGELFF.

The chain carries TRBV7-9 and TRBJ2-7; D unresolved. This CDR3 spans 13 amino acids. Per germline, CDR1 SEHNR and CDR2 FQNEAQ (reference sequence). V shed 0 bases and J shed 6 bases, with 9 bases lying between them. The CDR3 nucleotides are TGTGCCAGCAGCTTAGCTGGGCACCCCGAGCAGTACTTC. It codes for CASSLAGHPEQYF.

This clone was seen repeatedly, ten times or more. This chain links TRBV6-1 with TRBJ2-3; D ambiguous. Germline CDR1 and CDR2: MNHNS and SASEGT. Trimming removed 4 bases at V and 6 bases at J, with 8 bases between. This CDR3 region has 12 residues. The CDR3 bases are TGTGCCAGCAGTGTTGTGGTTGATACGCAGTATTTT. Its protein is CASSVVVDTQYF.